These 8 T cell receptor beta chains were sequenced from one sample in a study of blood T cell repertoires in COVID-19. Clones were sequenced by immunoSEQ multiplex PCR, and TCRdb holds only the in-frame ones, with some missing. The table lists about 390,000 clones, around 87% of them singletons. Sequenced input: peripheral blood. All receptors derive from a woman aged 55 to 70 with COVID-19, enrolled during active disease.

The chain is built from TRBV10-1 and TRBJ2-2; D is possibly TRBD2 (5 bases). Between the trimmed V and J ends, which lost 3 bases and 4 bases, there was a span of 12 bases. The CDR3 is 15 amino acids. The germline CDR1 and CDR2 sequences are WNHNN and SYGVQD (reference sequence). CDR3 nucleotides: TGCGCCAGCAGTGACATAATCCGGGGCACCGGGGAGCTGTTTTTT. Protein sequence: CASSDIIRGTGELFF.

This clone was detected a few times. The chain has TRBV6-4 and TRBJ2-2; TRBD1 matches 10 bases. Germline CDR1 MRHNA, CDR2 SNTAGT. With V trimmed by 8 bases and J by 3 bases, 0 bases remained unmatched. The CDR3 sequence is 13 residues long. The CDR3 region is CASGQGDTGELFF. Here the CDR3 DNA reads TGTGCCAGCGGACAGGGGGACACCGGGGAGCTGTTTTTT.

The rearrangement uses TRBV6-1 and TRBJ2-6, with D possibly TRBD2 on 6 matching bases. Trimming removed 3 bases from V and 2 bases from J, with 11 bases in between. From germline, CDR1 is MNHNS and CDR2 SASEGT. CDR3 length: 16 amino acids. The CDR3 DNA sequence: TGTGCCAGCAGTGAGAGGCGGGACCCTGGGGCCAACGTCCTGACTTTC. Amino acids: CASSERRDPGANVLTF.

The J gene is TRBJ1-1, the V gene TRBV11-2; possibly TRBD1 for D (5 bases). Deletions cut 5 bases from V and 1 base from J, with 11 bases between. The CDR3 is made up of 14 amino acids. Germline CDR1 and CDR2: SGHAT and FQNNGV. This CDR3 is CASSRRGTNTEAFF. Here the CDR3 DNA reads TGTGCCAGCAGCCGACGGGGGACGAACACTGAAGCTTTCTTT.

The rearrangement links TRBV6-5 to TRBJ2-1, with TRBD1 identical over 9 bases. Trimming at V came to 6 bases and at J to 7 bases, leaving 10 bases not matched to a gene. The CDR3 totals 15 residues. The germline gives CDR1 MNHEY, CDR2 SVGAGI. CDR3 DNA: TGTGCCAGCAGGCACAACAGGGGGCTGGGTAATGAGCAGTTCTTC. Protein: CASRHNRGLGNEQFF.

This clone was detected once. This sequence joins TRBV5-1 and TRBJ1-1; no reliable D call. The germline gives CDR1 SGHRS, CDR2 YFSETQ. The CDR3 loop spans 15 amino acids. V lost 0 bases and J lost 1, with 10 bases in between. In DNA, the CDR3 is TGCGCCAGCAGCTTGGGCACGGTTCGGAACACTGAAGCTTTCTTT. Protein product: CASSLGTVRNTEAFF.

The rearrangement uses TRBV7-2 and TRBJ1-6; D is unresolved. V was pared by 3 bases and J by 14 bases, with 11 bases between. CDR3 length: 12 amino acids. The V gene's germline CDR1 is SGHTA and CDR2 FQGNSA. The CDR3 DNA reads TGTGCCAGCAGCTTGGCCAATAAGTCCCTCCACTTT. Its protein is CASSLANKSLHF.

This rearrangement joins TRBV27 to TRBJ1-1, with 12 bases aligning to TRBD1. V was clipped by 7 bases and J by 0 bases; unmatched bases: 3. The CDR3 contains 15 residues. Per the germline V gene, CDR1 is MNHEY and CDR2 is SMNVEV (reference sequence). The CDR3, as DNA: TGTGCCAGCAAGGGACAGGGGGCCATGAACACTGAAGCTTTCTTT. Protein product: CASKGQGAMNTEAFF.